These 21 T cell receptor beta chains were sequenced from one sample in a study of shared clonotypes between healthy human individuals. Generated by immunoSEQ multiplex PCR, the TCRdb table keeps only in-frame clones and is missing some. Of some 2.3 million clones listed, more than 85% are singletons. What was sequenced was naive CD4+ T cells from PBMCs. Subset described: CD45RA+ positively selected. These receptors were collected from a young man in good health. Some clones in this sample may be carry-over from other donors' samples.

This chain connects TRBV27 to TRBJ1-2, with D hard to call. The germline gives CDR1 MNHEY, CDR2 SMNVEV (reference sequence). The CDR3 extends over 16 amino acids. The V end was cut by 0 bases, the J end by 1 base, with 12 bases between. CDR3 in DNA: TGTGCCAGCAGTTTATCGGCAGGAGGGATTAACTATGGCTACACCTTC. It codes for CASSLSAGGINYGYTF.

This sequence joins TRBV4-1 and TRBJ2-5; no reliable D call. V lost 4 bases and J lost 4, with 10 bases in between. There are 13 residues in the CDR3. Germline loops: CDR1 MGHRA, CDR2 YSYEKL. The CDR3 loop reads CASSRMPRETQYF. The CDR3 DNA is TGCGCCAGCAGCCGAATGCCCCGAGAGACCCAGTACTTC.

Comment on this clone: Within the sample, other DNA sequences also encode this same CDR3. This chain uses TRBV5-1 with TRBJ2-3; TRBD1 matches at 8 bases. The CDR3 runs to 15 residues. V shed 0 bases, J shed 2 bases, and the junction held 2 bases outside the gene matches. Germline V gene data show CDR1 as SGHRS and CDR2 as YFSETQ. CDR3 loop: CASSLDRGDTDTQYF. Written as DNA, the CDR3 is TGCGCCAGCAGCTTGGACAGGGGGGACACAGATACGCAGTATTTT.

The chain employs TRBV28 and TRBJ2-3, with D possibly matching TRBD1 (6 bases). Trimming removed 9 bases at V and 7 bases at J, with 17 bases between. Germline CDR1 reads MDHEN; CDR2 reads SYDVKM. The CDR3 length is 13 residues. DNA for the CDR3: TGTGCCAGTGGACAGTCCTCGTTGAATACGCAGTATTTT. This translates into CASGQSSLNTQYF.

Of note for this clone: The same CDR3 arises from other DNA sequences in this sample as well. This chain joins TRBV9 and TRBJ2-3, with unresolved D. Per the germline V gene, CDR1 is SGDLS and CDR2 is YYNGEE. The CDR3 spans 12 residues. V was clipped by 2 bases and J by 2 bases, with 3 bases between them. CDR3 in amino acids: CASSVNTDTQYF. Here the CDR3 DNA reads TGTGCCAGCAGCGTCAACACAGATACGCAGTATTTT.

The rearrangement joins TRBV15 to TRBJ2-7, with D maybe TRBD2 (6 bases). V gave up 1 base and J gave up 3 bases, with 10 bases separating them. Germline CDR1 LNHNV, CDR2 YYDKDF (reference sequence). The CDR3 runs 14 residues. Written as DNA, the CDR3 is TGTGCCACCAGCAGAGCGACGGGAGTCTACGAGCAGTACTTC. Translation: CATSRATGVYEQYF.

This clone was seen just once. Other DNA sequences of this sample code for an identical CDR3. The J gene is TRBJ2-3, the V gene TRBV27; tentative D call: TRBD2 (6 bases). CDR1 MNHEY and CDR2 SMNVEV come from the germline V gene (reference sequence). Trimming stripped 5 bases from V and 5 bases from J, with 8 bases between. The CDR3 is 12 amino acids. DNA of the CDR3: TGTGCCAGCAGTCTGGGGGGAGATACGCAGTATTTT. Translated: CASSLGGDTQYF.

This clone was detected a few times. The chain links TRBV7-2 to TRBJ1-5, with a weak D call TRBD1 (6 bases). The germline V gene has CDR1 SGHTA and CDR2 FQGNSA. The V end was cut by 5 bases, the J end by 13 bases, with 18 bases between. The CDR3 totals 13 residues. CDR3 amino acids: CASSLSKRGPQHF. The CDR3 region has the DNA TGTGCCAGCAGCCTAAGCAAACGGGGGCCTCAGCATTTT.

The rearrangement joins TRBV4-3 to TRBJ2-3; D is uncertain. The germline V gene has CDR1 LGHNA and CDR2 YSLEER. The CDR3 is made up of 13 amino acids. V was trimmed by 0 bases and J by 6 bases, leaving 7 bases between them. CDR3 sequence: CASSQDNGDTQYF. CDR3 coding DNA: TGCGCCAGCAGCCAAGATAACGGGGATACGCAGTATTTT.

As to this clone: Other nucleotide sequences in the sample specify the same CDR3. The J gene is TRBJ1-4, the V gene TRBV5-1, with no clear D. Trimming left V 2 bases short and J 0 bases short, with 8 bases between. The length of the CDR3 is 15 residues. The germline gives CDR1 SGHRS, CDR2 YFSETQ. The CDR3, as DNA: TGCGCCAGCAGCTTATACAGCGCAACTAATGAAAAACTGTTTTTT. Protein product: CASSLYSATNEKLFF.

CDR3 residues: CASSRATGTDEQYF. The DNA for the CDR3 is TGTGCCAGCAGCCGGGCTACAGGGACGGACGAGCAGTACTTC. The chain is built from TRBV11-3 and TRBJ2-7; TRBD1 might be the D (6 bases). Germline lookup yields CDR1 SGHNT and CDR2 YENEEA. This CDR3 spans 14 amino acids. Between the trimmed V and J ends, which lost 5 bases and 5 bases, there was a span of 16 bases.

This chain uses TRBV7-8 with TRBJ1-1, with 8 bases aligning to TRBD1. CDR3 length equals 15 residues. J lost 11 bases, V lost 5 bases, and 16 bases had no gene match. Germline V CDR1 and CDR2: SGHVS, FQNEAQ. CDR3 in amino acids: CASSIGGGQGRMAFF. DNA for the CDR3: TGTGCCAGCAGCATAGGAGGTGGACAGGGCCGGATGGCTTTCTTT.

The V and J genes are TRBV28 and TRBJ1-1; D call uncertain. The CDR3 runs 13 residues. Germline assignment: CDR1 MDHEN and CDR2 SYDVKM. With 4 bases removed from V and 7 bases from J, the gap between germline ends came to 13 bases. The CDR3 DNA sequence: TGTGCCAGCAGTTGGGCAGGTCTTAATGAAGCTTTCTTT. Translation: CASSWAGLNEAFF.

This chain joins TRBV18 and TRBJ1-5; 8 bases map to TRBD1. The CDR3 loop spans 15 amino acids. J lost 3 bases, V lost 4 bases, and 5 bases had no gene match. In germline, CDR1 is KGHSH, CDR2 LQKENI. CDR3 DNA: TGTGCCAGCTCACTGACAGGGGCGGTCAATCAGCCCCAGCATTTT. This sequence encodes CASSLTGAVNQPQHF.

The chain joins TRBV5-1 to TRBJ1-2; tentative D call: TRBD1 (5 bases). CDR1 is SGHRS and CDR2 is YFSETQ in the germline V gene. Deletions cut 0 bases from V and 8 bases from J, with 17 bases between. The CDR3 covers 15 residues. This CDR3 reads CASSLEGAGDGGYTF. The CDR3 nucleotides read TGCGCCAGCAGCTTGGAGGGTGCGGGGGATGGCGGCTACACCTTC.

The chain is built from TRBV7-9 and TRBJ2-1; the D gene is possibly TRBD2 (6 bases). Trimming left V 0 bases short and J 6 bases short, with 12 bases between. This CDR3 has 15 residues. CDR1 and CDR2 (germline): SEHNR, FQNEAQ (reference sequence). In DNA form, the CDR3 reads TGTGCCAGCAGCTTAGCGGCGGGATACCGCAATGAGCAGTTCTTC. This encodes CASSLAAGYRNEQFF.

The chain has TRBV4-3 and TRBJ2-3; D not certain. Germline V CDR1 and CDR2: LGHNA, YSLEER. This CDR3 contains 13 residues. Trimming left V 0 bases short and J 6 bases short, with 7 bases between. The CDR3 protein is CASSQEMGDTQYF. CDR3 DNA: TGCGCCAGCAGCCAAGAAATGGGGGATACGCAGTATTTT.

This clone was detected only once. The CDR3: CASSPSHRRTQYF. CDR3 bases: TGTGCCAGCAGCCCCTCGCATAGGCGTACGCAGTATTTT. The chain combines TRBV11-3 with TRBJ2-3; no clear D gene. CDR1 is SGHNT, CDR2 YENEEA, per germline. V dropped 5 bases and J dropped 8 bases, with 14 bases sitting between them. The CDR3 is 13 residues long.

The rearrangement links TRBV19 to TRBJ2-1; D might be TRBD2 (5 bases). The V and J ends lost 3 bases and 0 bases respectively, with 9 bases between them. CDR1 is LNHDA and CDR2 is SQIVND in the germline V gene (reference sequence). This CDR3 has 15 residues. CDR3 coding DNA: TGTGCCAGTAGTATTCCGGGGATCTCCTACAATGAGCAGTTCTTC. This codes for CASSIPGISYNEQFF.

The chain recombines TRBV4-2 with TRBJ2-3; perhaps TRBD2 as D (6 bases). The CDR3 is 16 residues long. CDR1 and CDR2 (germline): LGHNA, YNFKEQ. The V and J ends lost 0 bases and 2 bases respectively, with 12 bases between them. For the CDR3, the DNA is TGTGCCAGCAGCCAAGATCGGGCGGGGTTCACAGATACGCAGTATTTT. Encoded protein: CASSQDRAGFTDTQYF.

This clone was seen once. This rearrangement joins TRBV25-1 to TRBJ2-6; D remains unclear. Germline values: CDR1 MGHDK, CDR2 SYGVNS. The CDR3 has 16 amino acids. Trimming removed 6 bases at V and 3 bases at J, with 15 bases between. The CDR3 here is CASSANPNLGANVLTF. The CDR3, as DNA: TGTGCCAGCAGCGCTAACCCAAACCTTGGGGCCAACGTCCTGACTTTC.